What follows are 14 T cell receptor beta chains derived from one specimen sequenced in a study of radiation and T cells in renal cell carcinoma (dated by TCRdb to the early 2020s). Explained via the paper, the time point label denotes: blood 4 weeks post-SBRT, at nephrectomy. The meaning of the sample's treatment or condition label: 15 Gy SBRT to primary tumor, nephrectomy 4 weeks later. Receptor amplification or capture employed the immunoSEQ multiplex PCR assay. Held by TCRdb, this immuneACCESS table contains in-frame sequences only and omits some clones. Under half of the omission traces to an unresolved V gene where checked; the cause of the rest is unknown. A total of approximately 150,000 clones appear in this sample, 86% of them only once. The top ten hold less than 20% of the sample. Material: blood, obtained from a patient whose treatment included radiotherapy and nephrectomy. The source is a woman aged 45-65 years with renal cell carcinoma.

The V gene is TRBV5-6, the J gene TRBJ1-5; D gene uncertain. Trimming pared 2 bases from V and 0 bases from J, leaving 0 bases between. This CDR3 has 12 amino acids. CDR1 SGHDT and CDR2 YYEEEE come from the germline V gene. CDR3 DNA: TGTGCCAGCAGCTTTAGCAATCAGCCCCAGCATTTT. Residues: CASSFSNQPQHF.

This clone has a single count. The chain links TRBV7-2 to TRBJ2-5, with D possibly being TRBD1 (6 bases). V lost 1 base to trimming and J lost 4 bases, with 13 bases between them. This CDR3 region has 15 residues. CDR1 is SGHTA and CDR2 is FQGNSA in the germline V gene. Here the CDR3 DNA reads TGTGCCAGCAGCTTAGACAGGGAAGTCGGAGAGACCCAGTACTTC. It is translated as CASSLDREVGETQYF.

The chain employs TRBV19 and TRBJ1-2; D gene uncertain. From germline, CDR1 is LNHDA and CDR2 SQIVND (reference sequence). The V end was cut by 4 bases, the J end by 6 bases, with 6 bases between. This CDR3 spans 11 amino acids. CDR3 protein: CASSTTDGYTF. The CDR3 nucleotides read TGTGCCAGTAGTACTACAGATGGCTACACCTTC. The whole variable domain, remainder taken from reference TRBV19 and TRBJ1-2, is DGGITQSPKYLFRKEGQNVTLSCEQNLNHDAMYWYRQDPGQGLRLIYYSQIVNDFQKGDIAEGYSVSREKKESFPLTVTSAQKNPTAFYLCASSTTDGYTFGSGTRLTVV.

The chain joins TRBV4-1 to TRBJ1-5; TRBD1 is a possible D gene (5 bases). The V and J ends lost 3 bases and 2 bases respectively, with 5 bases between them. The CDR3 has 13 residues. Per the germline V gene, CDR1 is MGHRA and CDR2 is YSYEKL. The DNA for the CDR3 is TGCGCCAGCAGCCAGGGGGGCAATCAGCCCCAGCATTTT. This codes for CASSQGGNQPQHF.

The rearrangement links TRBV7-9 to TRBJ2-7, with 7 bases fitting TRBD1. Germline CDR1 SEHNR, CDR2 FQNEAQ (reference sequence). This CDR3 comprises 14 residues. Trimming took 5 bases from V and 6 from J; bases not matched to a gene: 10. CDR3 region: CASSPPRQGPEQYF. The CDR3 bases are TGTGCCAGCAGCCCCCCACGACAGGGCCCCGAGCAGTACTTC.

The sample holds one count of this clone. The V call is TRBV5-1, the J call TRBJ1-3; D gene uncertain. From germline, CDR1 is SGHRS and CDR2 YFSETQ. V was trimmed by 1 base and J by 0 bases, leaving 11 bases between them. The CDR3 contains 16 residues. The CDR3 loop is CASSLISGASGNTIYF. CDR3 DNA: TGCGCCAGCAGCTTGATTTCTGGTGCCTCTGGAAACACCATATATTTT.

J is TRBJ2-7 and V is TRBV28, with D possibly being TRBD2 (7 bases). The CDR3 extends over 17 amino acids. The V and J ends lost 5 bases and 3 bases respectively, with 23 bases between them. The germline V gene encodes CDR1 MDHEN and CDR2 SYDVKM. The CDR3 protein is CASSPGLFGGPYYEQYF. The CDR3, as DNA: TGTGCCAGCAGTCCAGGGCTGTTCGGGGGGCCATACTACGAGCAGTACTTC.

V and J are TRBV7-2 and TRBJ1-1; D gene ambiguous. This CDR3 has 12 residues. Germline V gene data show CDR1 as SGHTA and CDR2 as FQGNSA. V was shortened by 8 bases and J by 3 bases, with 10 bases between the two germline ends. In nucleotides, the CDR3 is TGTGCCAGCTCTTTGGGTTACACTGAAGCTTTCTTT. Amino acids: CASSLGYTEAFF. Together with reference TRBV7-2 and TRBJ1-1, the CDR3 gives the full variable domain: GAGVSQSPSNKVTEKGKDVELRCDPISGHTALYWYRQSLGQGLEFLIYFQGNSAPDKSGLPSDRFSAERTGGSVSTLTIQRTQQEDSAVYLCASSLGYTEAFFGQGTRLTVV.

The rearrangement uses TRBV19 and TRBJ1-2, with 9 bases matching TRBD1. V trimming: 7 bases; J trimming: 4 bases; junction bases outside the gene matches: 10. In germline, CDR1 is LNHDA, CDR2 SQIVND (reference sequence). The CDR3 contains 15 residues. CDR3 nucleotides: TGTGCCAGTACCCTTGGGACAGGGAGTTTCTATGGCTACACCTTC. This encodes CASTLGTGSFYGYTF.

With regard to this clone: The junction departs from germline at one end; a sequencing error may be responsible. Other DNA sequences in this specimen translate into the identical CDR3. The V and J genes are TRBV7-2 and TRBJ2-7; maybe TRBD2 (5 bases). The CDR3 contains 12 residues. Germline CDR1 reads SGHTA; CDR2 reads FQGNSA. The CDR3 nucleotides read TGTGCCAGCAGCCTAGCCTTGGGAGAGCAGTACTTC. Translation: CASSLALGEQYF.

The V and J genes are TRBV4-1 and TRBJ1-2; D gene uncertain. Trimming shortened V by 4 bases and J by 8 bases, and 23 bases separated the two germline ends. The CDR3 has 16 amino acids. CDR1 and CDR2 from the germline V gene are MGHRA and YSYEKL. In DNA, the CDR3 is TGCGCCAGCAGCCCAGATGGTTTTCTGACCTTCGGAGGCTACACCTTC. As protein: CASSPDGFLTFGGYTF.

The V call is TRBV7-2, the J call TRBJ1-2, with 8 bases aligning to TRBD1. The CDR3 has 15 amino acids. Germline CDR1 SGHTA, CDR2 FQGNSA. The ends lost 5 bases at V and 4 bases at J; junction bases unmatched: 9. The CDR3 DNA sequence: TGTGCCAGCAGCACCTCCGGGACAGGTGTCTATGGCTACACCTTC. Protein product: CASSTSGTGVYGYTF.

This chain joins TRBV28 and TRBJ1-1; D is unresolved. CDR3 length: 12 amino acids. V lost 2 bases to trimming and J lost 11 bases, with 12 bases between them. Germline-derived CDR1 and CDR2 are MDHEN and SYDVKM. The DNA of the CDR3 is TGTGCCAGCAGTTTAAGGGTGACATTCGCTTTCTTT. It codes for CASSLRVTFAFF.

V and J are TRBV9 and TRBJ1-1, with D unresolved. This CDR3 contains 13 residues. Germline loops: CDR1 SGDLS, CDR2 YYNGEE. Trimming took off 4 bases at V and 7 bases at J, with 14 bases between the two ends. In DNA, the CDR3 is TGTGCCAGCAGCAATCAGGTCCAGGATGAAGCTTTCTTT. It encodes CASSNQVQDEAFF. Filled out from reference TRBV9 and TRBJ1-1, the complete variable domain reads DSGVTQTPKHLITATGQRVTLRCSPRSGDLSVYWYQQSLDQGLQFLIQYYNGEERAKGNILERFSAQQFPDLHSELNLSSLELGDSALYFCASSNQVQDEAFFGQGTRLTVV.